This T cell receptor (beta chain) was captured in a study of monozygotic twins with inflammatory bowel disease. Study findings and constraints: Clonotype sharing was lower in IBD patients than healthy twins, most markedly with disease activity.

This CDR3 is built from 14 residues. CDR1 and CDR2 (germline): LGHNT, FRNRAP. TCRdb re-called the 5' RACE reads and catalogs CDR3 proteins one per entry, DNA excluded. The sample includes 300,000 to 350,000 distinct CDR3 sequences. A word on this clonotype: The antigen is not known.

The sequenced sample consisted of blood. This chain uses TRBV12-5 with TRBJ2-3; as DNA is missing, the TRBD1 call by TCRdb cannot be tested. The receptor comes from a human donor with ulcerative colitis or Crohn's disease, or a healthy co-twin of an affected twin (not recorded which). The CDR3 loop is CASGFGTSADTQYF. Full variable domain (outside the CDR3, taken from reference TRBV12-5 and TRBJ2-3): DARVTQTPRHKVTEMGQEVTMRCQPILGHNTVFWYRQTMMQGLELLAYFRNRAPLDDSGMPKDRFSAEMPDATLATLKIQPSEPRDSAVYFCASGFGTSADTQYFGPGTRLTVL.